This T cell receptor (beta chain) was documented in a study of OX40 agonist ivuxolimab in advanced cancers. Assay used: immunoSEQ multiplex PCR; TCRdb lists only in-frame clones, some missing. The sample carries about 42,000 clones, around 87% recorded once. Autoimmune disease history or systemic immunosuppression barred patients. V lost 2 bases and J 1 base, leaving 8 bases between the germline ends. Germline V gives CDR1 SGHVS, CDR2 FQNEAQ. The CDR3 spans 14 residues. The chain uses TRBV7-8 and TRBJ1-2; unclear D gene. The material sequenced was CD4+ or CD8+ T cells sorted from blood, taken in a trial of the OX40 agonist ivuxolimab. This TCR derives from an adult with an advanced solid tumor such as melanoma, head and neck, liver or kidney cancer. The CDR3 loop is CASSLYNNNYGYTF. The DNA of the CDR3 is TGTGCCAGCAGCTTATACAACAATAACTATGGCTACACCTTC.